This T cell receptor (beta chain) appears in the sequencing data of a study of T-cell memory formation after mild COVID-19. Study-wide points: Clones contracting over day 15 to 85 were CD4/CD8 balanced, with later expanders leaning CD4+. CM and EM subsets held most contracting CD4+ clones; EMRA held CD8+ ones.

Each CDR3 protein gets one entry after TCRdb re-called the 5' RACE reads with MiXCR. The data show tens of thousands of distinct CDR3 sequences, around 14% seen once. Relative to its sample, this clonotype is medium-sized. Antigen specificity is unknown. The length of the CDR3 is 16 residues. V gave up 3 bases and J gave up 4 bases; unmatched junction bases: 12. The germline gives CDR1 KGHSH, CDR2 LQKENI. The sequence was obtained from an adult woman who had mild COVID-19 (a few samples of this study predate the infection). Cell type and time point are not known. Sequencing was carried out using PBMCs or a T cell subset sorted from them (not recorded which). The chain links TRBV18 to TRBJ2-7; TRBD2 aligns across 7 bases. CDR3 DNA sequence: TGTGCCAGCTCACCCCAAGGGTCGGGGGGTTCGTACGAGCAGTACTTC. Translated: CASSPQGSGGSYEQYF.